This record looks at one T cell receptor beta chain sequence and its context. Data came from immunoSEQ multiplex PCR; TCRdb stores just in-frame clones and leaves some out. The sample carries 170,000 or so clones, 75% to 95% recorded once. The CDR3 consists of 16 residues. Germline assignment: CDR1 MNHNY and CDR2 SVGAGI (reference sequence). V shed 8 bases and J 4 bases; nucleotides not matched to a gene: 15. The data are from a study of control samples from healthy donors and cancer patients. The chain uses TRBV6-6 and TRBJ2-7, with 9 bases lining up with TRBD2. The receptor was isolated from a woman in her thirties or forties in good health. The sequenced sample was blood. As DNA, the CDR3 is TGTGCCAGCCGATTACATGCGGGGGGGCCTAGTTACGAGCAGTACTTC. It is translated as CASRLHAGGPSYEQYF.